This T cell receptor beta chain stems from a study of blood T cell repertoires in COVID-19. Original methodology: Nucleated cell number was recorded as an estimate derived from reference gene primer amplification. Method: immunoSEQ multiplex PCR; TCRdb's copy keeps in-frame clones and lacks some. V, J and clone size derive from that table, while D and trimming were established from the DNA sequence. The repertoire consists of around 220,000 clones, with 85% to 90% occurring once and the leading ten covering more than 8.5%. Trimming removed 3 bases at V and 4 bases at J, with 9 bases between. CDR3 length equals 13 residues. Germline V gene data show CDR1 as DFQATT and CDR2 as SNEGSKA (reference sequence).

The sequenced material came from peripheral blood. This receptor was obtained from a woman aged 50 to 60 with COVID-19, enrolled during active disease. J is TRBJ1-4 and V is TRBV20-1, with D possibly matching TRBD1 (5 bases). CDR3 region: CSASEGLNEKLFF. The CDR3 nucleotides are TGCAGTGCTAGTGAGGGACTTAATGAAAAACTGTTTTTT.